Following are 14 T cell receptor beta chains from one sample sequenced in a study of shared clonotypes between healthy human individuals. Libraries were prepared by immunoSEQ multiplex PCR; TCRdb keeps only in-frame clonotypes and omits some of them. The data hold roughly 2.4 million clones, with nearly 97% observed a single time. Sequenced: naive CD4+ T cells sorted from blood. The subset is: CD45RA+ positively selected. These TCRs come from a man younger than 35 in good health.

The chain employs TRBV30 and TRBJ2-7; no definite D call. V lost 3 bases and J 5 bases, leaving 11 bases between the germline ends. CDR3 size: 12 residues. CDR1 GTSNPN and CDR2 SVGIG come from the germline V gene (reference sequence). The CDR3 here is CAWRPDADEQYF. The DNA for the CDR3 is TGTGCCTGGAGGCCGGACGCAGACGAGCAGTACTTC.

The CDR3 here is CASSSSFEAFF. The CDR3 DNA reads as TGTGCCAGCAGCTCATCCTTTGAAGCTTTCTTT. The chain links TRBV7-9 to TRBJ1-1, with unresolved D. The CDR3 runs to 11 residues. CDR1 is SEHNR, CDR2 FQNEAQ, per germline (reference sequence). The V end was cut by 4 bases, the J end by 7 bases, with 7 bases between.

As concerns this clone: Other DNA sequences of this sample code for an identical CDR3. This chain connects TRBV5-1 to TRBJ2-3; no reliable D call. V lost 1 base to trimming and J lost 5 bases, with 5 bases between them. Germline assignment: CDR1 SGHRS and CDR2 YFSETQ. The CDR3 consists of 12 residues. The CDR3 bases are TGCGCCAGCAGCTTGTCTCTAGATACGCAGTATTTT. It specifies CASSLSLDTQYF.

This clone occurred a few times. The rearrangement links TRBV10-1 to TRBJ2-7, with D hard to call. The ends were cut back, 6 bases at V and 2 bases at J, with 5 bases in the middle. This CDR3 has 11 residues. Germline CDR1 WNHNN, CDR2 SYGVQD (reference sequence). The CDR3 coding sequence is TGCGCCAGCAGGTGTCCCTACGAGCAGTACTTC. Amino acids: CASRCPYEQYF.

The chain links TRBV10-1 to TRBJ2-1, with 10 nucleotides matching TRBD2. The CDR3 covers 17 residues. Unmatched junction bases numbered 8, after V lost 6 bases and J lost 0 bases. The germline CDR1 and CDR2 sequences are WNHNN and SYGVQD (reference sequence). DNA for the CDR3: TGCGCCAGCAGCCAGCGGGGGGGCCTGAGCTCCTACAATGAGCAGTTCTTC. This codes for CASSQRGGLSSYNEQFF.

The genes are TRBV9 and TRBJ2-7; tentative D call: TRBD2 (6 bases). CDR3 length: 15 amino acids. In germline, CDR1 is SGDLS, CDR2 YYNGEE. Trimming removed 0 bases from V and 0 bases from J, with 10 bases in between. CDR3 nucleotides: TGTGCCAGCAGCGTAGGGGGGGTTTCCTCCTACGAGCAGTACTTC. Amino acids: CASSVGGVSSYEQYF.

The chain combines TRBV13 with TRBJ2-7, with D unclear. Germline assignment: CDR1 PRHDT and CDR2 FYEKMQ (reference sequence). This CDR3 comprises 16 residues. The V gene lost 5 bases and the J gene lost 9 bases, with 26 bases spanning the gap. CDR3 coding DNA: TGTGCCAGCAGCCTTCCCCTACAGCTCCTCTACGATGGGCAGTACTTC. It is translated as CASSLPLQLLYDGQYF.

The chain combines TRBV11-2 with TRBJ1-4, with a possible D match to TRBD1 (6 bases). The CDR3 loop spans 16 amino acids. The V gene lost 4 bases and the J gene lost 5 bases, with 17 bases spanning the gap. CDR1 SGHAT and CDR2 FQNNGV come from the germline V gene. Written as DNA, the CDR3 is TGTGCCAGCAGCTCATCCCCCCGGGGGGGCAATGAAAAACTGTTTTTT. Protein sequence: CASSSSPRGGNEKLFF.

The chain carries TRBV19 and TRBJ2-7; D gene ambiguous. The CDR3 totals 13 residues. The V and J ends lost 4 bases and 5 bases respectively, with 12 bases between them. The germline gives CDR1 LNHDA, CDR2 SQIVND (reference sequence). The CDR3 loop reads CASSSWGWNEQYF. As DNA, the CDR3 is TGTGCCAGTAGTAGCTGGGGATGGAACGAGCAGTACTTC.

In regard to this clone: This sample includes further DNA sequences coding for the same CDR3. The chain joins TRBV10-3 to TRBJ1-2; 7 nucleotides align to TRBD1. The CDR3 has 14 residues. The V and J ends lost 2 bases and 3 bases, in that order; junction bases with no gene match: 3. Germline loops: CDR1 ENHRY, CDR2 SYGVKD. The CDR3, as DNA: TGTGCCATCAGTGAGGGAACAGGGGACTATGGCTACACCTTC. It translates to CAISEGTGDYGYTF.

The rearrangement links TRBV7-3 to TRBJ2-2; D is possibly TRBD2 (5 bases). This CDR3 is built from 14 residues. Germline loops: CDR1 SGHTA, CDR2 FQGTGA. Trimming took 5 bases from V and 6 from J, leaving 13 bases between them. CDR3 DNA sequence: TGTGCCAGCAGCCACCTCTCCGGGGCCGGGGAGCTGTTTTTT. As protein: CASSHLSGAGELFF.

V is TRBV5-6 and J is TRBJ2-7; either TRBD1 or TRBD2 may supply D (5 bases each). CDR1 SGHDT and CDR2 YYEEEE come from the germline V gene. V was shortened by 4 bases and J by 2 bases, with 13 bases between the two germline ends. This CDR3 spans 14 amino acids. The CDR3 DNA reads TGTGCCAGCAGCCTGGTGAGGGGAACCTACGAGCAGTACTTC. This sequence encodes CASSLVRGTYEQYF.

This clone appeared a single time. The chain joins TRBV7-9 to TRBJ2-1; no definite D call. The germline gives CDR1 SEHNR, CDR2 FQNEAQ (reference sequence). Trimming pared 3 bases from V and 4 bases from J, leaving 16 bases between. This CDR3 is 16 amino acids long. The CDR3 here is CASSFRSPRGYNEQFF. The CDR3 DNA sequence: TGTGCCAGCAGCTTCCGGAGCCCGCGAGGATACAATGAGCAGTTCTTC.

CDR3 DNA: TGTGCCAGCAGCTTAGCAGGCCTTACAGATACGCAGTATTTT. This sequence encodes CASSLAGLTDTQYF. The rearrangement joins TRBV7-6 to TRBJ2-3; D is unclear. Trimming removed 0 bases from V and 3 bases from J, with 7 bases in between. Germline V CDR1 and CDR2: SGHVS, FNYEAQ. The length of the CDR3 is 14 residues.